The TCR beta chain under discussion was sequenced for a study of T cells in localized non-small cell lung cancer. This clone has a handful of counts. Clones were sequenced by immunoSEQ multiplex PCR, and TCRdb holds only the in-frame ones, with some missing. The data contain about 40,000 clones, 75% to 90% of them singletons. The CDR3 consists of 15 residues. Germline loops: CDR1 MDHEN, CDR2 SYDVKM. V shed 2 bases and J shed 1 base, with 11 bases lying between them. The clonotype comes from a man aged 35 to 69 with stage I lung adenocarcinoma. The sample here was peripheral blood, taken before any cancer treatment. V usage is TRBV28 and J usage is TRBJ1-1; D is unresolved. The CDR3 DNA follows: TGTGCCAGCAGTTTACGCCGGCAACCGAACACTGAAGCTTTCTTT. It encodes CASSLRRQPNTEAFF.